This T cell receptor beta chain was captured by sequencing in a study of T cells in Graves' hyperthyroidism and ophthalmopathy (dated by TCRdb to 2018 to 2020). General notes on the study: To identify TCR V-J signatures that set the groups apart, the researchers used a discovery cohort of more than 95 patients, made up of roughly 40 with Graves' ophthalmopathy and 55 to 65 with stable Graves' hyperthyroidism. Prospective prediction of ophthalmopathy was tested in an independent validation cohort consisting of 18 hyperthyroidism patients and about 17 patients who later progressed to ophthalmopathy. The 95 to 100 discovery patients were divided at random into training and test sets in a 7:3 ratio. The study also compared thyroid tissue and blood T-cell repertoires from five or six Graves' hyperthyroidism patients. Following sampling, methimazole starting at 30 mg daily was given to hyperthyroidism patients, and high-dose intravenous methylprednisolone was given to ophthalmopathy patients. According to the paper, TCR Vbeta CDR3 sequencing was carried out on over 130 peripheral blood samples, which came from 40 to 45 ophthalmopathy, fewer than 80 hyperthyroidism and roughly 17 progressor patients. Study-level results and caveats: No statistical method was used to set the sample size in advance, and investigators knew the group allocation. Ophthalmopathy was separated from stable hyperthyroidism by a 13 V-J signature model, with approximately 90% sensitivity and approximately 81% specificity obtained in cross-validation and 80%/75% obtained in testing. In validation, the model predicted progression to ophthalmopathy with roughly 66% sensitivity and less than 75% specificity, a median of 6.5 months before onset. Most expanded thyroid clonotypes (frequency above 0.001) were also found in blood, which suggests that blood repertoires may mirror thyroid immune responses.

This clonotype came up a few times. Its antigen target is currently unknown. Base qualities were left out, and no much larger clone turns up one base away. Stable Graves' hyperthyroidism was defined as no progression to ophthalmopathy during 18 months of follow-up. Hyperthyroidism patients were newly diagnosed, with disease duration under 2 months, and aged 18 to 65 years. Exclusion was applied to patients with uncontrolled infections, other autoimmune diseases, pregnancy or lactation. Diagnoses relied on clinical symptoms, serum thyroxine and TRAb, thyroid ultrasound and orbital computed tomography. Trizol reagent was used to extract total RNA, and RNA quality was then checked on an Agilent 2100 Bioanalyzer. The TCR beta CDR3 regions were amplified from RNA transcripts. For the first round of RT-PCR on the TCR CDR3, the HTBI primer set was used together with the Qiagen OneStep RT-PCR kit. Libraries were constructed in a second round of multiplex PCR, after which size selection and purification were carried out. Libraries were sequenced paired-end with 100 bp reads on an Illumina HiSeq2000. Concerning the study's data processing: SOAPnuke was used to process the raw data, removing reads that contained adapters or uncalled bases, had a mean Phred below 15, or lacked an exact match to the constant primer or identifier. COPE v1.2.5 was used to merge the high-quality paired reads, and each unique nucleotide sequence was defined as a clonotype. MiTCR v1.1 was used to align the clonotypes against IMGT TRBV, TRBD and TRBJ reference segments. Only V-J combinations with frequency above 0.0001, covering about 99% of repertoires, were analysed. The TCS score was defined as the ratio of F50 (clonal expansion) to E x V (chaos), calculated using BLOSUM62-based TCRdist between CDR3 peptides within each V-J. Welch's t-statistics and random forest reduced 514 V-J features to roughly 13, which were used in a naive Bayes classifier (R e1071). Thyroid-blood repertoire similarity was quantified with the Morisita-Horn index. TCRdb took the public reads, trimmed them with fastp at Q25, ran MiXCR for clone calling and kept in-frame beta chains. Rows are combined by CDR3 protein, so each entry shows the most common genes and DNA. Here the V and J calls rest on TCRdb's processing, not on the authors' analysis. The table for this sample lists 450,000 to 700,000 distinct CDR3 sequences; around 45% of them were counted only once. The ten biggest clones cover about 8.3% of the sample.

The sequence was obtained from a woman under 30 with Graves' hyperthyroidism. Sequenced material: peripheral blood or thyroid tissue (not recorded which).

The nucleotide sequence reads as follows: TGCAGTGCTCGAAAGGGGGGGCACGAGCAGTACTTC. Its protein reads: CSARKGGHEQYF. The V and J segments used are TRBV20-1 and TRBJ2-7, and perhaps TRBD2 as D gene, on 7 matching bases. Trimming costs V 5 bases and J 5 bases, and their ends lie 13 bases apart. Via the germline V gene (reference sequence), CDR1 is DFQATT and CDR2 SNEGSKA. From its cysteine to its phenylalanine, the CDR3 spans 12 amino acids. Solely the CDR3 DNA is kept, with 36 bases framed from the first base.